Below are 22 T cell receptor beta chains sequenced from a single sample in a study of somatic mutations in cytotoxic T cells in rheumatoid arthritis (dated 2017 in TCRdb). Library preparation used the immunoSEQ multiplex PCR assay. TCRdb limited this immuneACCESS table to in-frame rearrangements with V and J called. A share of clones is missing; checked studies link under half to unresolved V genes, and the rest is unexplained. This sample has roughly 30,000 clones in its table, and 82% of those were observed once. The ten top clones hold 8% to 9% of the sample. The sample taken for sequencing was CD8+ T cells sorted from blood. The receptor set was obtained from an adult with rheumatoid arthritis.

This rearrangement joins TRBV5-4 to TRBJ2-1; weak D call: TRBD2 (7 bases). The germline V gene has CDR1 SGHNT and CDR2 YYREEE (reference sequence). V dropped 0 bases and J dropped 8 bases, with 21 bases sitting between them. This CDR3 has 17 amino acids. CDR3 in DNA: TGTGCCAGCAGCTTGGCTGGGGGGGGGCGAGGCTTGGATGAGCAGTTCTTC. It encodes CASSLAGGGRGLDEQFF. Filled out from reference TRBV5-4 and TRBJ2-1, the complete variable domain reads ETGVTQSPTHLIKTRGQQVTLRCSSQSGHNTVSWYQQALGQGPQFIFQYYREEENGRGNFPPRFSGLQFPNYSSELNVNALELDDSALYLCASSLAGGGRGLDEQFFGPGTRLTVL.

V gene TRBV29-1 combines with J gene TRBJ2-1, with D uncertain. Germline V gene lookup returns CDR1 SQVTM and CDR2 ANQGSEA. The length of the CDR3 is 12 residues. Trimming cost V 0 bases and J 9 bases, with 9 bases left between them. Here the CDR3 reads CSVEEGQAEQFF. The CDR3 nucleotides read TGCAGCGTTGAAGAAGGGCAGGCTGAGCAGTTCTTC.

This clone showed up just once. The chain uses TRBV7-3 and TRBJ2-7; D may match TRBD1 or TRBD2 (5 bases each). V was pared by 5 bases and J by 0 bases, with 8 bases between. Germline-derived CDR1 and CDR2 are SGHTA and FQGTGA. The CDR3 totals 13 residues. The CDR3 region is CASSRGDSYEQYF. CDR3 bases: TGTGCCAGCAGCAGGGGAGACTCCTACGAGCAGTACTTC.

The chain links TRBV9 to TRBJ2-5; D remains unclear. Trimming shortened V by 0 bases and J by 5 bases, and 14 bases separated the two germline ends. Germline CDR1 reads SGDLS; CDR2 reads YYNGEE. The CDR3 length is 15 residues. CDR3 amino acids: CASSVAVRRMETQYF. CDR3 sequence (DNA): TGTGCCAGCAGCGTAGCAGTGAGACGTATGGAGACCCAGTACTTC.

V and J are TRBV7-9 and TRBJ2-7, with TRBD1 matching over 12 bases. The CDR3 has 13 amino acids. The V and J ends lost 5 bases and 5 bases, in that order; junction bases with no gene match: 1. Germline V gene sequence: CDR1 SEHNR, CDR2 FQNEAQ (reference sequence). The CDR3 loop is CASSGTGGNEQYF. CDR3 coding DNA: TGTGCCAGCAGCGGGACAGGGGGCAACGAGCAGTACTTC.

The J gene is TRBJ2-7, the V gene TRBV5-6, with 10 bases aligning to TRBD2. The CDR3 extends over 16 amino acids. The J segment lost 0 bases and the V segment lost 0 bases, leaving 3 bases of the junction unmatched. Germline CDR1 reads SGHDT; CDR2 reads YYEEEE. The CDR3 reads CASSLGASGSSYEQYF. For the CDR3, the DNA is TGTGCCAGCAGCTTGGGGGCTAGCGGGAGCTCCTACGAGCAGTACTTC.

The rearrangement uses TRBV9 and TRBJ2-2; D is perhaps TRBD2 (6 bases). Between the trimmed V and J ends, which lost 4 bases and 4 bases, there was a span of 17 bases. This CDR3 has 16 residues. Germline assignment: CDR1 SGDLS and CDR2 YYNGEE. The CDR3 DNA sequence: TGTGCCAGCAGCCATACGTCACGGGGGACCACCGGGGAGCTGTTTTTT. Translation: CASSHTSRGTTGELFF.

The CDR3 DNA sequence: TGTGCCAGCAGCTTATTCCCGAGTGACAGGGGTCACACTGAAGCTTTCTTT. This translates into CASSLFPSDRGHTEAFF. The chain recombines TRBV7-6 with TRBJ1-1; 8 nucleotides agree with TRBD1. Germline V CDR1 and CDR2: SGHVS, FNYEAQ. Trimming cost V 2 bases and J 3 bases; bases outside gene matches: 11. The CDR3 totals 17 residues.

The V and J genes are TRBV5-4 and TRBJ2-7, with D possibly being TRBD1 (5 bases). There are 12 residues in the CDR3. Germline V gene data show CDR1 as SGHNT and CDR2 as YYREEE (reference sequence). Trimming shortened V by 1 base and J by 6 bases, and 8 bases separated the two germline ends. The CDR3 DNA reads TGTGCCAGCAGCTTGACGCAGGGCGAGCAGTACTTC. Amino acid sequence: CASSLTQGEQYF.

A word on this clone: Other DNA sequences in the same sample also yield this CDR3. The V gene is TRBV19, the J gene TRBJ1-1; no clear D. This CDR3 spans 14 amino acids. CDR1 and CDR2 (germline): LNHDA, SQIVND (reference sequence). The V end lost 1 base, the J end lost 4 bases, and 10 bases lay between the germline ends. The CDR3 loop is CASSIGGLGTEAFF. Written as DNA, the CDR3 is TGTGCCAGTAGTATAGGAGGTCTGGGCACTGAAGCTTTCTTT. Combining the CDR3 with reference TRBV19 and TRBJ1-1 gives the whole variable domain DGGITQSPKYLFRKEGQNVTLSCEQNLNHDAMYWYRQDPGQGLRLIYYSQIVNDFQKGDIAEGYSVSREKKESFPLTVTSAQKNPTAFYLCASSIGGLGTEAFFGQGTRLTVV.

The CDR3 DNA reads TGTGCCAGCAGCCCGCCGGGATCAGGCGGCTACACCTTC. Translation: CASSPPGSGGYTF. The gene calls are TRBV2 and TRBJ1-2; D ambiguous. In germline, CDR1 is SNHLY, CDR2 FYNNEI. Trimming stripped 6 bases from V and 8 bases from J, with 16 bases between. CDR3 length: 13 residues.

This chain joins TRBV4-1 and TRBJ1-3; 7 bases are a match to TRBD1. Germline V CDR1 and CDR2: MGHRA, YSYEKL. Unmatched junction bases numbered 12, after V lost 1 base and J lost 0 bases. The CDR3 sequence is 19 residues long. In DNA, the CDR3 is TGCGCCAGCAGCCAAGTACCCCGGACAGGCCCAATCTCTGGAAACACCATATATTTT. As protein: CASSQVPRTGPISGNTIYF.

In nucleotides, the CDR3 is TGTGCCAGCAGCCCAACGGGGGGACAGGACTACAATGAGCAGTTCTTC. It yields the protein CASSPTGGQDYNEQFF. The J gene is TRBJ2-1, the V gene TRBV7-9; tentatively, D is TRBD1 (8 bases). The CDR3 length is 16 residues. The V end lost 5 bases, the J end lost 3 bases, and 17 bases lay between the germline ends. CDR1 is SEHNR, CDR2 FQNEAQ, per germline (reference sequence).

The rearrangement joins TRBV10-3 to TRBJ2-2; 8 positions agree with TRBD1. This CDR3 has 14 amino acids. Per germline, CDR1 ENHRY and CDR2 SYGVKD. V shed 8 bases, J shed 7 bases, and the junction held 9 bases outside the gene matches. DNA for the CDR3: TGTGCCATCGGCTTGAGACAGGGGTTCGGGGAGCTGTTTTTT. Translating it yields CAIGLRQGFGELFF.

In nucleotides, the CDR3 is TGTGCCAGCAGCGTAGGGGACAGCGAGTTGGGGGCCCTCCACTTT. The encoded protein is CASSVGDSELGALHF. The chain recombines TRBV9 with TRBJ1-6; TRBD1 matches at 7 bases. In germline, CDR1 is SGDLS, CDR2 YYNGEE. CDR3 length: 15 amino acids. V dropped 0 bases and J dropped 14; count of bases not matched to a gene: 11.

V and J are TRBV6-5 and TRBJ1-5; 9 positions match TRBD1. Germline lookup yields CDR1 MNHEY and CDR2 SVGAGI. With V trimmed by 6 bases and J by 6 bases, 6 bases remained unmatched. The CDR3 has 14 amino acids. The CDR3 DNA follows: TGTGCCAGCAGGCCCGGGACAGGGTTTCAGCCCCAGCATTTT. Its translation: CASRPGTGFQPQHF.

The genes are TRBV7-6 and TRBJ2-7; 8 bases agree with TRBD2. Germline V CDR1 and CDR2: SGHVS, FNYEAQ. Trimming cost V 2 bases and J 5 bases; bases outside gene matches: 2. This CDR3 spans 13 amino acids. The CDR3 coding sequence is TGTGCCAGCAGCTTATTCGGGGGGGACGAGCAGTACTTC. Translating gives CASSLFGGDEQYF.

The chain combines TRBV27 with TRBJ2-3, with 13 bases lining up with TRBD2. This CDR3 spans 20 amino acids. V was pared by 10 bases and J by 6 bases, with 25 bases of the junction left unmatched. CDR1 and CDR2 (germline): MNHEY, SMNVEV (reference sequence). In nucleotides, the CDR3 is TGTGCCACCAGGACAGGGGGCGCCAAGGGACTAGCGGGGCCCGGTGATACGCAGTATTTT. Its protein product is CATRTGGAKGLAGPGDTQYF.

This clone has just one count. The chain is built from TRBV6-5 and TRBJ1-1; perhaps TRBD1 as D (6 bases). The V end was cut by 2 bases, the J end by 3 bases, with 16 bases between. CDR3 size: 16 residues. CDR1 and CDR2 (germline): MNHEY, SVGAGI. Written as DNA, the CDR3 is TGTGCCAGCAGTTACCATTTGACAGGAGGGGACACTGAAGCTTTCTTT. Translation gives CASSYHLTGGDTEAFF.

The rearrangement uses TRBV5-6 and TRBJ2-7; the D is unclear. Between the trimmed V and J ends, which lost 0 bases and 6 bases, there was a span of 10 bases. The CDR3 has 13 amino acids. Looked up from germline, CDR1 is SGHDT and CDR2 is YYEEEE. The CDR3 sequence is CASSLGGSSEQYF. The CDR3 region has the DNA TGTGCCAGCAGCTTGGGTGGAAGTTCCGAGCAGTACTTC.

The table lists this clone with a few counts. V gene TRBV5-1 combines with J gene TRBJ1-2; D gene uncertain. V was cut by 1 base and J by 8 bases, with 12 bases left in between. Germline V gene lookup returns CDR1 SGHRS and CDR2 YFSETQ. The CDR3 length is 13 residues. As DNA, the CDR3 is TGCGCCAGCAGCTTGACGTACTTGAGCGGCTACACCTTC. This encodes CASSLTYLSGYTF.

In its sample, this clone was seen once. The chain links TRBV7-9 to TRBJ2-1, with D tentatively TRBD2 (6 bases). The length of the CDR3 is 15 residues. CDR1 SEHNR and CDR2 FQNEAQ come from the germline V gene (reference sequence). Between the trimmed V and J ends, which lost 4 bases and 3 bases, there was a span of 13 bases. CDR3 loop: CASSSSRRVYNEQFF. Written as DNA, the CDR3 is TGTGCCAGCAGCTCGTCCCGGAGGGTCTACAATGAGCAGTTCTTC.